This T cell receptor beta chain was sequenced during a study of blood T cell repertoires in COVID-19. With 5 bases clipped from V and 7 bases from J, the junction kept 10 bases outside the gene matches. This CDR3 spans 15 amino acids. Germline CDR1 reads SNHLY; CDR2 reads FYNNEI. Original handling: By means of reference gene primer amplification, nucleated cell counts were estimated. Generated by immunoSEQ multiplex PCR, the TCRdb table keeps only in-frame clones and is missing some. The V and J calls and clone size were taken over from that table, and D and trimming were inferred from the DNA. This table has over 250,000 clones, 75% to 90% appearing once.

The sequencing input was PBMCs or T cells enriched from blood (not recorded which). V gene TRBV2 combines with J gene TRBJ1-5, with 8 bases that match TRBD1. The TCR was taken from a woman younger than 35 who had recovered from COVID-19. The CDR3 region has the DNA TGTGCCAGCAGTTCTGACAGGGGCAGTAACCAGCCCCAGCATTTT. Amino acids: CASSSDRGSNQPQHF.